These T cell receptor beta chains were read from a single sample in a study of T cell responses to AZD1222 COVID-19 vaccine. The data were produced by immunoSEQ multiplex PCR, yet TCRdb's version contains in-frame clones alone and is incomplete. The data contain about 140,000 clones, 89% of them singletons. The material was peripheral blood, obtained on day 0 of AZD1222 vaccination. Receptors originate from an adult in good health. The CDR3 runs from the conserved cysteine through the conserved F or W. The D gene is left open where the match is weak. Rows give clone size only sometimes, using once, few, many, or a class for an expanded clone.

d_gene: TRBD2; abundance: once; j_gene: TRBJ2-1; v_gene: TRBV11-2; CDR3aa: CASSRTAGVSENEQFF; CDR3nt: TGTGCCAGCAGCCGGACAGCGGGGGTGAGTGAGAATGAGCAGTTCTTC
d_gene: NA; abundance: once; j_gene: TRBJ2-6; v_gene: TRBV7-3; CDR3aa: CASSPGTGANVLTF; CDR3nt: TGTGCCAGCAGCCCCGGGACGGGGGCCAACGTCCTGACTTTC
d_gene: TRBD2; abundance: NA; j_gene: TRBJ2-3; v_gene: TRBV28; CDR3aa: CASSRAGGGRGTDTQYF; CDR3nt: TGTGCCAGCAGTCGCGCTGGGGGCGGGAGGGGCACAGATACGCAGTATTTT
d_gene: NA; abundance: NA; j_gene: TRBJ2-2; v_gene: TRBV11-2; CDR3aa: CASRTILGQNTGELFF; CDR3nt: TGTGCCAGCAGGACAATTTTAGGGCAAAACACCGGGGAGCTGTTTTTT
d_gene: TRBD2; abundance: NA; j_gene: TRBJ2-2; v_gene: TRBV30; CDR3aa: CAWGTSASTGELFF; CDR3nt: TGTGCCTGGGGGACTAGCGCCAGCACCGGGGAGCTGTTTTTT
d_gene: NA; abundance: NA; j_gene: TRBJ1-1; v_gene: TRBV3-1/TRBV3-2; CDR3aa: CASRRGGMNTEAFF; CDR3nt: TGTGCCAGCAGACGGGGGGGAATGAACACTGAAGCTTTCTTT
d_gene: NA; abundance: NA; j_gene: TRBJ2-1; v_gene: TRBV7-9; CDR3aa: CASSSNHGSVSYNEQFF; CDR3nt: TGTGCCAGCAGCTCAAATCACGGATCGGTCTCCTACAATGAGCAGTTCTTC
d_gene: TRBD2; abundance: NA; j_gene: TRBJ2-7; v_gene: TRBV7-2; CDR3aa: CASSSLAGGWYEQYF; CDR3nt: TGTGCCAGCAGCTCTTTAGCGGGGGGCTGGTACGAGCAGTACTTC
d_gene: NA; abundance: NA; j_gene: TRBJ1-5; v_gene: TRBV7-2; CDR3aa: CASSLVWAGGNQPQHF; CDR3nt: TGTGCCAGCAGCTTAGTATGGGCAGGGGGCAATCAGCCCCAGCATTTT
d_gene: TRBD2; abundance: NA; j_gene: TRBJ2-1; v_gene: TRBV9; CDR3aa: CASSVGASGRVYNEQFF; CDR3nt: TGTGCCAGCAGCGTAGGGGCTAGCGGGAGGGTTTACAATGAGCAGTTCTTC
d_gene: NA; abundance: NA; j_gene: TRBJ2-2; v_gene: TRBV5-1; CDR3aa: CASSFRGSGTGELFF; CDR3nt: TGCGCCAGCAGCTTCCGGGGTTCGGGCACCGGGGAGCTGTTTTTT
d_gene: NA; abundance: NA; j_gene: TRBJ2-1; v_gene: TRBV28; CDR3aa: CASSLLQGKTEQFF; CDR3nt: TGTGCCAGCAGTTTATTACAGGGTAAGACTGAGCAGTTCTTC
d_gene: NA; abundance: NA; j_gene: TRBJ1-2; v_gene: TRBV15; CDR3aa: CATSGEGYGYTF; CDR3nt: TGTGCCACCAGCGGTGAGGGCTATGGCTACACCTTC
d_gene: TRBD2; abundance: NA; j_gene: TRBJ2-1; v_gene: TRBV27; CDR3aa: CASRAGVSSYNEQFF; CDR3nt: TGTGCCAGCAGAGCGGGAGTAAGCTCCTACAATGAGCAGTTCTTC
d_gene: TRBD1; abundance: NA; j_gene: TRBJ1-1; v_gene: TRBV24-1; CDR3aa: CATSDGQGEEVTEAFF; CDR3nt: TGTGCCACCAGTGACGGACAGGGGGAAGAAGTTACTGAAGCTTTCTTT
d_gene: NA; abundance: once; j_gene: TRBJ2-7; v_gene: TRBV7-9; CDR3aa: CASSLRLGYEQYF; CDR3nt: TGTGCCAGCAGCTTGAGACTAGGCTACGAGCAGTACTTC
d_gene: TRBD1; abundance: NA; j_gene: TRBJ1-1; v_gene: TRBV27; CDR3aa: CASSFGTGVYTEAFF; CDR3nt: TGTGCCAGCAGCTTTGGGACAGGGGTTTATACTGAAGCTTTCTTT
d_gene: TRBD1; abundance: NA; j_gene: TRBJ1-6; v_gene: TRBV28; CDR3aa: CASRLRGTAYNSPLHF; CDR3nt: TGTGCCAGCAGGTTGCGGGGGACAGCATATAATTCACCCCTCCACTTT
d_gene: NA; abundance: NA; j_gene: TRBJ1-2; v_gene: TRBV4-1; CDR3aa: CASSPLTLRRESVGYTF; CDR3nt: TGCGCCAGCAGCCCTCTGACATTACGCAGGGAAAGTGTAGGCTACACCTTC
d_gene: NA; abundance: NA; j_gene: TRBJ1-5; v_gene: TRBV5-6; CDR3aa: CASSLDGFRSNQPQHF; CDR3nt: TGTGCCAGCAGCTTGGACGGGTTTCGTAGCAATCAGCCCCAGCATTTT
d_gene: NA; abundance: once; j_gene: TRBJ1-5; v_gene: TRBV5-1; CDR3aa: CASSLAGVSGQPQHF; CDR3nt: TGCGCCAGCAGCTTGGCAGGGGTATCAGGCCAGCCCCAGCATTTT
d_gene: TRBD1; abundance: NA; j_gene: TRBJ1-6; v_gene: TRBV7-9; CDR3aa: CASSRSTGEALHF; CDR3nt: TGTGCCAGCAGCCGTTCGACAGGGGAAGCCCTCCACTTT
d_gene: TRBD1; abundance: NA; j_gene: TRBJ2-7; v_gene: TRBV6-1; CDR3aa: CASSDGTAVYEQYF; CDR3nt: TGTGCCAGCAGTGACGGGACAGCCGTCTACGAGCAGTACTTC
d_gene: NA; abundance: NA; j_gene: TRBJ1-1; v_gene: TRBV5-1; CDR3aa: CASSSSGTTEAFF; CDR3nt: TGCGCCAGCAGCTCGAGTGGAACGACTGAAGCTTTCTTT